This TCR beta chain appears in the sequencing data of a study of OX40 agonist ivuxolimab in advanced cancers. This clone has just a few counts. The length of the CDR3 is 14 residues. Trimming left V 7 bases short and J 6 bases short, with 22 bases between. Germline lookup yields CDR1 SQVTM and CDR2 ANQGSEA. TCRdb keeps only in-frame clones here, not all; method: immunoSEQ multiplex PCR. The sample yields tens of thousands of clones, around 84% seen once. The source of this sequence is an adult with an advanced solid tumor such as melanoma, head and neck, liver or kidney cancer. The chain has TRBV29-1 and TRBJ2-7; possibly TRBD2 for D (6 bases). The sequences come from CD4+ or CD8+ T cells sorted from blood, collected in a trial of the OX40 agonist ivuxolimab. CDR3 residues: CSARGAGGSGEQYF. For the CDR3, the DNA is TGCAGCGCCCGCGGCGCCGGGGGATCGGGCGAGCAGTACTTC.